This T cell receptor (beta chain) appears in the sequencing data of a study of blood T cells in healthy people across ages. Germline values: CDR1 SGHTA, CDR2 FQGTGA. The V and J ends lost 1 base and 5 bases respectively, with 9 bases between them. This CDR3 has 14 amino acids. In terms of origin and age, donors were healthy Caucasian individuals from Russia aged 6 to 90. For the second PCR, which ran for about 6 to 11 cycles, a sample-barcoded 5' primer and a J-beta primer mix were used. Each cDNA molecule carried a tag from a template-switch adaptor that contained 12 random nucleotides. MiXCR, applied by TCRdb to the 5' RACE reads, yields one record per CDR3 protein. Of hundreds of thousands of distinct CDR3 sequences listed, roughly 21% are singletons.

The clonotype was recovered from a man in his 70s in good health. Sequenced sample: blood. The rearrangement links TRBV7-3 to TRBJ2-1; the D is unclear. This CDR3 reads CASSLIRADNEQFF. CDR3 DNA sequence: TGTGCCAGCAGCTTAATCCGGGCGGACAATGAGCAGTTCTTC.